These T cell receptor beta chains were read from a single sample in a study of beta chain features in type 1 diabetes. TCRdb keeps only in-frame clones here, not all; method: immunoSEQ multiplex PCR. Of some 700,000 clones in the sample, over 10% were seen once. The sample taken for sequencing was naive CD4+ T cells from blood. The receptors originated from a man younger than 35 with type 1 diabetes. Both conserved end residues are trimmed from each CDR3. The size field is filled for only some rows; it gives once, few, many or a size class.

J: TRBJ2-3; V: TRBV19; length: 13; size: few; CDR3: ASASGDTSTDTQY
J: TRBJ2-5; V: TRBV6-1; length: 13; size: -; CDR3: ASSAQGAHGETQY
J: TRBJ2-7; V: TRBV15; length: 14; size: -; CDR3: ATSRDRGQLSYEQY
J: TRBJ2-3; V: TRBV7-2; length: 15; size: few; CDR3: ASSDRLAGGYTDTQY
J: TRBJ2-3; V: TRBV29-1; length: 13; size: -; CDR3: SVDSGASTPATQY
J: TRBJ2-1; V: TRBV5-6; length: 12; size: few; CDR3: ASRTRGAYNEQF
J: TRBJ2-1; V: TRBV6-5; length: 13; size: few; CDR3: ASSPGGRAYNEQF
J: TRBJ2-3; V: TRBV5-4; length: 13; size: -; CDR3: ASRSGGAGVDTQY
J: TRBJ2-3; V: TRBV19; length: 13; size: -; CDR3: ASRGLASSTDTQY
J: TRBJ1-1; V: TRBV7-9; length: 11; size: few; CDR3: ASSLVVDTEAF
J: TRBJ1-2; V: TRBV28; length: 14; size: few; CDR3: ATPSVSGQGYGGYT
J: TRBJ1-5; V: TRBV30; length: 11; size: many; CDR3: AWRADSNQPQH
J: TRBJ1-5; V: TRBV7-2; length: 14; size: -; CDR3: ASSLVGGRVKEPQH
J: TRBJ1-4; V: TRBV4-2; length: 13; size: -; CDR3: ASSQADSPNEKLF
J: TRBJ1-2; V: TRBV30; length: 12; size: -; CDR3: AWGDQGRNYGYT
J: TRBJ1-6; V: TRBV11-2; length: 13; size: few; CDR3: ASSLLNQRSSPLH
J: TRBJ2-5; V: TRBV27; length: 11; size: -; CDR3: ASSRRPQETQY
J: TRBJ1-2; V: TRBV7-8; length: 10; size: few; CDR3: ASSLSTGGNT
J: TRBJ2-1; V: TRBV18; length: 15; size: few; CDR3: ASSPRGLAGANNEQF
J: TRBJ1-2; V: TRBV29-1; length: 14; size: -; CDR3: SVRVGTGTTGYGYT
J: TRBJ1-1; V: TRBV29-1; length: 10; size: few; CDR3: SGVGTNTEAF
J: TRBJ1-4; V: TRBV7-2; length: 13; size: few; CDR3: ASSVGTDIYEKLF
J: TRBJ1-1; V: TRBV9; length: 11; size: -; CDR3: ASRAGGWGEAF
J: TRBJ1-1; V: TRBV4-1; length: 15; size: once; CDR3: ASSLLGPPQVSTEAF
J: TRBJ2-5; V: TRBV6-6; length: 11; size: -; CDR3: ASRTSAQETQY
J: TRBJ1-5; V: TRBV7-9; length: 15; size: -; CDR3: ASSSPPGTDLNQPQH
J: TRBJ1-2; V: TRBV28; length: 11; size: -; CDR3: ASTPGWGYGYT
J: TRBJ1-1; V: TRBV18; length: 13; size: -; CDR3: ASSPSGRGGTEAF
J: TRBJ1-2; V: TRBV6-5; length: 12; size: few; CDR3: ASRSLGKGYGYT
J: TRBJ1-1; V: TRBV30; length: 12; size: few; CDR3: AWSVVGLNTEAF
J: TRBJ2-1; V: TRBV5-1; length: 11; size: -; CDR3: ASSLWSNREQF
J: TRBJ2-3; V: TRBV2; length: 13; size: -; CDR3: ASSGEGAGTDTQY
J: TRBJ2-7; V: TRBV19; length: 12; size: few; CDR3: ASSTGPSTYEQY
J: TRBJ1-1; V: TRBV5-1; length: 12; size: -; CDR3: ASSLVQSNTEAF
J: TRBJ2-1; V: TRBV6-1; length: 13; size: -; CDR3: ASSEELAGAREQF
J: TRBJ2-3; V: TRBV11-2; length: 10; size: -; CDR3: ASSFGVETQY
J: TRBJ1-1; V: TRBV9; length: 13; size: few; CDR3: ASSVAGQGPTEAF
J: TRBJ1-1; V: TRBV5-6; length: 15; size: few; CDR3: ASSLDQGQGKNTEAF
J: TRBJ2-5; V: TRBV30; length: 14; size: few; CDR3: APGGRPRAARETQY
J: TRBJ1-1; V: TRBV29-1; length: 10; size: -; CDR3: SAGTVGREAF
J: TRBJ1-2; V: TRBV30; length: 11; size: -; CDR3: AWSGSKSYGYT
J: TRBJ2-5; V: TRBV5-6; length: 10; size: -; CDR3: ASSFFSETQY
J: TRBJ2-5; V: TRBV6-1; length: 11; size: -; CDR3: ASRVAGGQAQY
J: TRBJ1-2; V: TRBV18; length: 11; size: few; CDR3: ASHPGEDYGYT
J: TRBJ1-1; V: TRBV29-1; length: 13; size: -; CDR3: SVPTAGKVNTEAF
J: TRBJ2-5; V: TRBV7-9; length: 13; size: few; CDR3: ASSLGQGPQETQY
J: TRBJ2-3; V: TRBV27; length: 12; size: few; CDR3: ATRDRGQADTQY
J: TRBJ2-7; V: TRBV30; length: 9; size: -; CDR3: AWSASGEQY
J: TRBJ2-7; V: TRBV6-6; length: 10; size: few; CDR3: ASSQVVGVQY
J: TRBJ2-5; V: TRBV12-5; length: 11; size: -; CDR3: ASGLAAMGTQY
J: TRBJ2-7; V: TRBV5-1; length: 9; size: -; CDR3: ASSLRNEQY
J: TRBJ1-4; V: TRBV28; length: 13; size: -; CDR3: ASRPLGGGWEKLF
J: TRBJ1-2; V: TRBV30; length: 13; size: -; CDR3: AWSQPGGRHYGYT
J: TRBJ2-7; V: TRBV6-5; length: 12; size: -; CDR3: ASSPEAAGDEQY
J: TRBJ2-3; V: TRBV29-1; length: 12; size: -; CDR3: SAVGQWGTDTQY
J: TRBJ2-3; V: TRBV30; length: 10; size: few; CDR3: AWGAVTDTQY
J: TRBJ2-1; V: TRBV28; length: 9; size: few; CDR3: ASSLRSEQF
J: TRBJ1-1; V: TRBV2; length: 11; size: -; CDR3: ASSLDRSEGAF
J: TRBJ1-1; V: TRBV19; length: 15; size: -; CDR3: ASSTPRRGGKNTEAF